The TCR beta chain under discussion was sequenced for a study of cytomegalovirus exposure and HLA in healthy donors. Amplification used 60 Vbeta primers and 13 Jbeta primers. The protocol was immunoSEQ multiplex PCR, while the TCRdb copy is restricted to in-frame clones and leaves out a portion. The table records 150,000 to 200,000 clones, 84% of them present only once. Worth noting for this clone: Its antigen is as yet unknown.

General study points: Based on reports, TCR beta sequences accurately predicted HLA-A and HLA-B alleles for most subjects. The study dropped some indistinguishable V segments, TRBV6-2 and TRBV6-3 among them. One variant, a missense change in DCLRE1C, was linked in a later analysis to TCR beta V- and J-gene trimming. Judged likely to be a sequencing artifact was a cluster of highly shared sequence variants.

V was trimmed by 3 bases and J by 5 bases, leaving 10 bases between them. Germline CDR1 and CDR2: GTSNPN and SVGIG (reference sequence). CDR3 length: 13 residues. This chain joins TRBV30 and TRBJ2-2, with D possibly being TRBD1 (5 bases). This TCR was recovered from a boy aged 5 to 17 in good health and CMV-seronegative. The specimen sequenced was PBMCs. As DNA, the CDR3 is TGTGCCTGGAGGACAGCTCCGACCGGGGAGCTGTTTTTT. Encoded protein: CAWRTAPTGELFF.